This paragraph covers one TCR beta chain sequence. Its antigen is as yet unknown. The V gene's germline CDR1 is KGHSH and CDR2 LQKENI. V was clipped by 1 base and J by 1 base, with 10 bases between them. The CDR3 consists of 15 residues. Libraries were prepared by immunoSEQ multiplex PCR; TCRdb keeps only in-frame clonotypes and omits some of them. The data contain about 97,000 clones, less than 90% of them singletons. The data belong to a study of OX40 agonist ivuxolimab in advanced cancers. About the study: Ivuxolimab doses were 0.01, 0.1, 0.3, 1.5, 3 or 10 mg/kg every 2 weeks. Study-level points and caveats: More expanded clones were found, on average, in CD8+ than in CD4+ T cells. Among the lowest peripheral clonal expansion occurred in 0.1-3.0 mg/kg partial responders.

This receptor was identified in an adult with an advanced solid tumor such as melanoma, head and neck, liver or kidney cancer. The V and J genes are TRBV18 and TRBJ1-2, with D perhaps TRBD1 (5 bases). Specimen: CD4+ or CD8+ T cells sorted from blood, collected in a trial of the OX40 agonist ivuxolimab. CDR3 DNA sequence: TGTGCCAGCTCACCACGGGGGGATATTAACTATGGCTACACCTTC. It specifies CASSPRGDINYGYTF.